This TCR beta chain stems from a study of technical replicates of blood from a few donors (dated by TCRdb to about 2017). The library was generated by the immunoSEQ multiplex PCR assay. TCRdb mirrors the immuneACCESS table, restricted to in-frame sequences. Some clones are absent from its copies; in checked studies, under half trace to an unresolved V gene, and the reason for the others is unknown. In this sample the table shows tens of thousands of clones, approximately 96% of which occur a single time. The biggest ten clones account for approximately 0.39% of the sample. In the germline V gene, CDR1 corresponds to MNHEY and CDR2 to SVGAGI. Including the terminal cysteine and phenylalanine, the CDR3 comprises 13 residues. Only the CDR3 DNA stays, 39 bases, in frame from base 1. Compared with germline, V lacks 5 bases and J lacks 4 bases; bases without a gene match: 4. This clone showed up just a few times. There is no known antigen for this receptor. No base-level quality is on record; no much larger clone is a single base apart.

The sequence was collected from a human donor in good health. Here the chain combines TRBV6-5 and TRBJ1-1; TRBD1 aligns with 7 central bases. Sample: T cells isolated from PBMCs. The sequenced DNA: TGTGCCAGCAGTCGACAGGGAGTCACTGAAGCTTTCTTT. It translates as CASSRQGVTEAFF.